The next 31 T cell receptor beta chains were all read from a single sample in a study of T cell responses to AZD1222 COVID-19 vaccine. Libraries were prepared by immunoSEQ multiplex PCR; TCRdb keeps only in-frame clonotypes and omits some of them. The data show around 84,000 clones, with roughly nine tenths seen just once and 30% to 35% held by the top ten. Sequenced here: peripheral blood, sampled on day 0 of AZD1222 vaccination. The receptor source for this set is an adult in good health.

The chain links TRBV25-1 to TRBJ2-5; 9 positions match TRBD2. With V trimmed by 3 bases and J by 1 base, 9 bases remained unmatched. The germline CDR1 and CDR2 sequences are MGHDK and SYGVNS. The CDR3 runs to 17 residues. The CDR3 loop is CASSDGGTSSPQETQYF. CDR3 nucleotide sequence: TGTGCCAGCAGTGATGGGGGGACTAGCTCCCCCCAAGAGACCCAGTACTTC.

This clone has a handful of counts. This sample also contains other DNA sequences that code for the same CDR3. The DNA for the CDR3 is TGTGCCAGCAGCCAAGAGGGAGGGCGTTATGGCTACACCTTC. Amino acid sequence: CASSQEGGRYGYTF. The chain uses TRBV14 and TRBJ1-2; D ambiguous. The CDR3 loop spans 14 amino acids. The V gene lost 0 bases and the J gene lost 5 bases, with 10 bases spanning the gap. Germline loops: CDR1 SGHDN, CDR2 FVKESK.

V is TRBV2 and J is TRBJ1-3; no firm D call. Germline values: CDR1 SNHLY, CDR2 FYNNEI. The germline V and J ends were trimmed by 7 bases and 8 bases, with 15 bases remaining between them. The CDR3 consists of 13 residues. DNA of the CDR3: TGTGCCAGCAAGTCGACCTTGCACGACACCATATATTTT. It translates to CASKSTLHDTIYF.

The gene calls are TRBV2 and TRBJ1-2; D gene ambiguous. In germline, CDR1 is SNHLY, CDR2 FYNNEI. Trimming removed 1 base from V and 4 bases from J, with 7 bases in between. This CDR3 comprises 13 residues. DNA for the CDR3: TGTGCCAGCAGTGAAGGGGATCGCTATGGCTACACCTTC. Its protein product is CASSEGDRYGYTF.

The CDR3 loop is CASSLGGRPEAFF. In nucleotides, the CDR3 is TGTGCCAGCAGCTTAGGGGGGAGGCCTGAAGCTTTCTTT. The V gene is TRBV7-2, the J gene TRBJ1-1, with D tentatively TRBD1 (5 bases). Trimming stripped 1 base from V and 6 bases from J, with 9 bases between. Germline CDR1 SGHTA, CDR2 FQGNSA. The CDR3 has 13 amino acids.

The rearrangement links TRBV28 to TRBJ1-1; TRBD1 matches at 9 bases. J lost 0 bases, V lost 6 bases, and 5 bases had no gene match. Germline assignment: CDR1 MDHEN and CDR2 SYDVKM. The CDR3 extends over 15 amino acids. In nucleotides, the CDR3 is TGTGCCAGCAGCCTACAGGGGGCGATGAACACTGAAGCTTTCTTT. Translating it yields CASSLQGAMNTEAFF.

The sample holds one count of this clone. The V gene is TRBV5-1, the J gene TRBJ2-7; D not certain. Germline V lookup: CDR1 SGHRS, CDR2 YFSETQ. Trimming took 3 bases from V and 3 from J, leaving 16 bases between them. The CDR3 consists of 15 residues. This chain's CDR3 is CASSSGAGPSYEQYF. As DNA, the CDR3 is TGCGCCAGCAGCTCGGGCGCCGGGCCGAGCTACGAGCAGTACTTC.

V is TRBV30 and J is TRBJ1-4; D gene ambiguous. The V and J ends lost 6 bases and 7 bases respectively, with 18 bases between them. The CDR3 spans 14 residues. Germline lookup yields CDR1 GTSNPN and CDR2 SVGIG (reference sequence). CDR3 loop: CACSKSTGPEKLFF. The CDR3 DNA reads TGTGCCTGTTCTAAGTCGACCGGCCCTGAAAAACTGTTTTTT.

The chain links TRBV16 to TRBJ2-4; D unclear. This CDR3 has 13 amino acids. The ends were cut back, 5 bases at V and 1 base at J, with 6 bases in the middle. Germline V gene sequence: CDR1 KGHSY, CDR2 FQNENV. CDR3 sequence (DNA): TGTGCCAGCAGCGAGCTCGCCAAAAACATTCAGTACTTC. Amino acids: CASSELAKNIQYF.

The chain is built from TRBV9 and TRBJ2-7; a possible D gene is TRBD2 (6 bases). This CDR3 has 14 residues. Trimming took 2 bases from V and 3 from J, leaving 12 bases between them. CDR1 is SGDLS and CDR2 is YYNGEE in the germline V gene. CDR3 nucleotide sequence: TGTGCCAGCAGCGTGGAGGGTATAGGCTACGAGCAGTACTTC. It encodes CASSVEGIGYEQYF.

This sequence joins TRBV9 and TRBJ1-1, with D possibly being TRBD1 (5 bases). Per germline, CDR1 SGDLS and CDR2 YYNGEE. V shed 3 bases and J shed 5 bases, with 23 bases lying between them. The CDR3 totals 17 residues. The CDR3 loop reads CASSARGGMEGWTEAFF. CDR3 coding DNA: TGTGCCAGCAGCGCGAGGGGCGGGATGGAGGGATGGACTGAAGCTTTCTTT.

The chain has TRBV3-1 (or the pseudogene TRBV3-2) and TRBJ2-5; D is ambiguous. This CDR3 comprises 14 residues. Germline-derived CDR1 and CDR2 are LGHDT and YNNKEL (reference sequence). The V gene lost 1 base and the J gene lost 1 base, with 7 bases spanning the gap. CDR3 protein: CASSQGQIQETQYF. The CDR3 DNA follows: TGTGCCAGCAGCCAAGGGCAGATCCAAGAGACCCAGTACTTC.

The chain uses TRBV2 and TRBJ2-1; D is uncertain. Germline V gives CDR1 SNHLY, CDR2 FYNNEI. The CDR3 runs to 12 residues. Between the trimmed V and J ends, which lost 6 bases and 5 bases, there was a span of 8 bases. CDR3 nucleotide sequence: TGTGCCAGCAGCCCCGGTAACAATGAGCAGTTCTTC. Translation: CASSPGNNEQFF.

The chain has TRBV6-5 and TRBJ2-5; 7 nucleotides match TRBD2. The V gene end was trimmed by 2 bases and the J gene end by 2 bases; junction bases not matched to a gene: 5. The CDR3 sequence is 15 residues long. CDR1 is MNHEY, CDR2 SVGAGI, per germline. CDR3 bases: TGTGCCAGCAGTTACAAACAAGCGGGACAAGAGACCCAGTACTTC. This translates into CASSYKQAGQETQYF.

There are a few counts of this clone. The genes are TRBV4-1 and TRBJ1-6; TRBD1 is a possible D gene (5 bases). Trimming stripped 4 bases from V and 2 bases from J, with 18 bases between. Per germline, CDR1 MGHRA and CDR2 YSYEKL. The CDR3 runs 18 residues. The CDR3 loop reads CASSLLGTLGAYNSPLHF. The CDR3 region has the DNA TGCGCCAGCAGCCTCCTGGGGACTCTTGGAGCCTATAATTCACCCCTCCACTTT.

This chain links TRBV5-5 with TRBJ2-2; no reliable D call. This CDR3 contains 15 residues. V lost 0 bases, J lost 3 bases, and 9 bases lay in between. Looked up from germline, CDR1 is SGHKS and CDR2 is YYEKEE (reference sequence). The CDR3 region has the DNA TGTGCCAGCAGCTTGGAAGGGTCCCACACCGGGGAGCTGTTTTTT. The encoded protein is CASSLEGSHTGELFF.

The chain is built from TRBV9 and TRBJ2-3; D unclear. V lost 4 bases, J lost 1 base, and 13 bases lay in between. Germline V lookup: CDR1 SGDLS, CDR2 YYNGEE. This CDR3 spans 15 amino acids. CDR3 amino acids: CASSPRGYGTDTQYF. In DNA form, the CDR3 reads TGTGCCAGCAGCCCCCGTGGCTACGGCACAGATACGCAGTATTTT.

This chain links TRBV7-2 with TRBJ2-3; D perhaps matches TRBD2 (5 bases). The CDR3 contains 16 residues. Germline V CDR1 and CDR2: SGHTA, FQGNSA. V lost 2 bases and J lost 0, with 12 bases in between. The chain's CDR3 is CASSLLYGGSTDTQYF. The CDR3 DNA reads TGTGCCAGCAGCTTACTATACGGCGGGAGCACAGATACGCAGTATTTT.

The chain carries TRBV28 and TRBJ1-3; D not resolved. The CDR3 totals 12 residues. Germline CDR1 is MDHEN and CDR2 is SYDVKM. CDR3 nucleotides: TGTGTCATACAGAGCTCTGGAAACACCATATATTTT. Its translation is CVIQSSGNTIYF.

V and J are TRBV28 and TRBJ2-1, with 10 bases fitting TRBD2. V gave up 2 bases and J gave up 5 bases; unmatched junction bases: 3. Germline values: CDR1 MDHEN, CDR2 SYDVKM. The CDR3 loop spans 15 amino acids. In DNA, the CDR3 is TGTGCCAGCAGTTTAGGGACTAGCGAAAACAATGAGCAGTTCTTC. It translates to CASSLGTSENNEQFF.

This clone has a single count. The genes are TRBV19 and TRBJ2-3; D gene unclear. Trimming took off 8 bases at V and 1 base at J, with 13 bases between the two ends. The CDR3 covers 14 residues. CDR1 is LNHDA and CDR2 is SQIVND in the germline V gene (reference sequence). CDR3 amino acids: CASLPEQGTDTQYF. For the CDR3, the DNA is TGTGCCAGTCTGCCGGAGCAGGGCACAGATACGCAGTATTTT. Full variable domain (missing parts from reference TRBV19 and TRBJ2-3): DGGITQSPKYLFRKEGQNVTLSCEQNLNHDAMYWYRQDPGQGLRLIYYSQIVNDFQKGDIAEGYSVSREKKESFPLTVTSAQKNPTAFYLCASLPEQGTDTQYFGPGTRLTVL.

Comments on this clone: Within the sample, other DNA sequences also encode this same CDR3. V usage is TRBV28 and J usage is TRBJ2-1; no clear D gene. Trimming cost V 6 bases and J 7 bases, with 4 bases left between them. This CDR3 has 10 amino acids. Germline V gives CDR1 MDHEN, CDR2 SYDVKM. CDR3 in amino acids: CASSNNEQFF. The CDR3, as DNA: TGTGCCAGCAGCAATAATGAGCAGTTCTTC.

The table lists this clone with a count of one. The genes are TRBV7-3 and TRBJ1-5; D possibly corresponds to TRBD1 (6 bases). Germline loops: CDR1 SGHTA, CDR2 FQGTGA. This CDR3 spans 17 amino acids. V was pared by 4 bases and J by 2 bases, with 18 bases between. The CDR3: CASSSFEGVDGNQPQHF. The CDR3 nucleotides are TGTGCCAGCAGCTCTTTTGAGGGGGTAGATGGCAATCAGCCCCAGCATTTT.

The rearrangement joins TRBV11-2 to TRBJ1-1, with D tentatively TRBD1 (5 bases). This CDR3 region has 13 residues. Germline CDR1 reads SGHAT; CDR2 reads FQNNGV. Trimming stripped 0 bases from V and 8 bases from J, with 10 bases between. CDR3 sequence reads: CASSLDRNREAFF. The DNA for the CDR3 is TGTGCCAGCAGCTTAGATCGAAACAGGGAAGCTTTCTTT.

The CDR3: CASSQGRGSYTGELFF. The CDR3 region has the DNA TGCGCCAGCAGCCAAGGAAGGGGCAGTTACACCGGGGAGCTGTTTTTT. The genes are TRBV4-3 and TRBJ2-2; D is possibly TRBD1 (5 bases). CDR3 length: 16 amino acids. Germline assignment: CDR1 LGHNA and CDR2 YSLEER. Trimming shortened V by 1 base and J by 3 bases, and 12 bases separated the two germline ends.

The chain joins TRBV19 to TRBJ1-6, with TRBD1 matching 7 bases. J lost 1 base, V lost 5 bases, and 17 bases had no gene match. The CDR3 totals 20 residues. Germline V gives CDR1 LNHDA, CDR2 SQIVND (reference sequence). The CDR3 protein is CASSPSRRRQGLSYNSPLHF. CDR3 in DNA: TGTGCCAGTAGTCCCTCCCGCCGTCGACAGGGATTATCCTATAATTCACCCCTCCACTTT.

The J gene is TRBJ2-3, the V gene TRBV14; 13 bases agree with TRBD2. Germline V CDR1 and CDR2: SGHDN, FVKESK. This CDR3 is 19 amino acids long. J gave up 2 bases and V 6 bases, and 14 bases lay outside the gene matches. The CDR3 here is CASSVGLAGAFPHTDTQYF. Here the CDR3 DNA reads TGTGCCAGCAGTGTAGGACTAGCGGGAGCGTTTCCCCACACAGATACGCAGTATTTT.

The chain has TRBV4-1 and TRBJ2-1; 7 nucleotides agree with TRBD2. Germline V gives CDR1 MGHRA, CDR2 YSYEKL. The length of the CDR3 is 16 residues. Trimming at V came to 1 base and at J to 6 bases, leaving 9 bases not matched to a gene. This CDR3 is CASSQVGLAESNEQFF. The CDR3 DNA sequence: TGCGCCAGCAGCCAAGTCGGGCTAGCGGAAAGCAATGAGCAGTTCTTC.

This chain joins TRBV7-2 and TRBJ2-7; 10 positions match TRBD1. The CDR3 consists of 14 residues. The germline V gene encodes CDR1 SGHTA and CDR2 FQGNSA. V was clipped by 4 bases and J by 2 bases; unmatched bases: 2. CDR3 coding DNA: TGTGCCAGCAGCTCGACAGGGGGCACCTACGAGCAGTACTTC. Protein product: CASSSTGGTYEQYF.

The chain links TRBV5-6 to TRBJ1-1, with a tentative D call TRBD1 (5 bases). The germline V gene has CDR1 SGHDT and CDR2 YYEEEE. V was shortened by 3 bases and J by 3 bases, with 9 bases between the two germline ends. The CDR3 contains 13 residues. The DNA of the CDR3 is TGTGCCAGCAGCTGGGACCGAGACACTGAAGCTTTCTTT. Translating gives CASSWDRDTEAFF.

J is TRBJ1-4 and V is TRBV28; no definite D call. V was trimmed by 8 bases and J by 3 bases, leaving 13 bases between them. Germline assignment: CDR1 MDHEN and CDR2 SYDVKM. The CDR3 totals 14 residues. DNA for the CDR3: TGTGCCAGCTTCCCCGCGAGCGCTAATGAAAAACTGTTTTTT. Translated: CASFPASANEKLFF. The whole variable domain, remainder taken from reference TRBV28 and TRBJ1-4, is DVKVTQSSRYLVKRTGEKVFLECVQDMDHENMFWYRQDPGLGLRLIYFSYDVKMKEKGDIPEGYSVSREKKERFSLILESASTNQTSMYLCASFPASANEKLFFGSGTQLSVL.